This T cell receptor beta chain was found in a study of T-cell memory formation after mild COVID-19 (TCRdb year 2021). Study-level background: TCR sequence clusters from the two donors were found to be largely donor specific. In a couple of donors, T-cell clones that expanded and contracted after mild COVID-19 were tracked by sequencing TCRalpha and TCRbeta repertoires over time. The cohort was made up of two young adult volunteers, one female and one male, who were previously healthy.

This clonotype showed up just a few times. Its cognate antigen has yet to be identified. Base qualities are missing; no much larger clone stands one base away. Ficoll-Paque density gradient centrifugation was used to isolate PBMCs. Trimming costs V 3 bases and J 6 bases, and their ends lie 17 bases apart. There are 15 amino acids in the CDR3, from cysteine to phenylalanine inclusive. Left in the record is the CDR3 DNA by itself, 45 bases read in frame from the first base. The germline V gene (reference sequence) yields LNHNV for CDR1 and YYDKDF for CDR2. The instrument given in TCRdb is Illumina NovaSeq 6000. TCRalpha and TCRbeta cDNA libraries were built by 5'RACE with constant-segment primers, adding sample barcodes and unique molecular identifiers. RNA was extracted from every sample with Trizol reagent. The libraries were amplified in two PCR steps, and the second step added a second sample barcode and Illumina TruSeq adapters. Sequencing of libraries was performed on an Illumina NovaSeq with 2 x 150 bp paired-end reads. The authors processed their data as follows. Reads were demultiplexed and collapsed into UMI-guided consensus sequences with migec v1.2.7. Using mixcr v2.1.11, the UMI consensuses were aligned to TRA and TRB V and J templates and assembled into clonotypes. Expanded or contracted clonotypes were those called significant by both edgeR and NoisET, with noise models trained on biological replicates. For edgeR calls, the thresholds were a false discovery rate-adjusted p below 0.01 and a log2 fold-change of 1. As an exploratory analysis of dynamics, PCA with hierarchical clustering was applied to max-normalized trajectories of the 1000 most abundant clonotypes. Separately sequenced CD4+ and CD8+ repertoires were used to assign the CD4 or CD8 phenotype of responding clones. Using fastp at Q25 and MiXCR, TCRdb reprocessed the public reads and kept productive beta chains. Each record represents a unique CDR3 protein, reported with the most common genes and DNA among its rows. The V and J calls follow TCRdb's processing rather than the paper's. Here the sample has 350,000 to 450,000 distinct CDR3 sequences; around 28% occur a single time. Clones ranked in the top ten supply approximately 13% of the sample.

Overall study results and their limits: The study included only a couple of mild cases, and larger cohorts that include severe cases with pre-infection samples were judged to be necessary. Some responding clones were detected in pre-infection memory, which suggested that pre-existing cross-reactive memory T cells had joined the SARS-CoV-2 response. Clones contracting from day 15 to 85 had balanced CD4/CD8 phenotypes, while a second wave expanding from day 15 to 37 was biased towards CD4+. The second-wave clones that peaked on day 37 were not confirmed to be SARS-CoV-2 specific. Contracting CD4+ clones were found mainly in CM and EM memory subsets, while CD8+ clones were enriched in EMRA.

The sequenced sample was PBMCs or a T cell subset sorted from them (not recorded which). The chain is made from TRBV15 and TRBJ1-2; TRBD1 could be the D gene, as 5 bases match. This TCR came from an adult woman who had mild COVID-19 (a few samples of this study predate the infection). The sample titles of this study are shuffled in the database, so cell type and time point are left out; the donor was told from shared clones. The CDR3 protein: CATSSASKGVNGYTF. The DNA sequence reads TGTGCCACCAGCAGCGCCTCAAAAGGGGTGAATGGCTACACCTTC. The entire variable domain, with the stretches around the CDR3 drawn from the reference TRBV15 and TRBJ1-2 proteins, is DAMVIQNPRYQVTQFGKPVTLSCSQTLNHNVMYWYQQKSSQAPKLLFHYYDKDFNNEADTPDNFQSRRPNTSFCFLDIRSPGLGDTAMYLCATSSASKGVNGYTFGSGTRLTVV.